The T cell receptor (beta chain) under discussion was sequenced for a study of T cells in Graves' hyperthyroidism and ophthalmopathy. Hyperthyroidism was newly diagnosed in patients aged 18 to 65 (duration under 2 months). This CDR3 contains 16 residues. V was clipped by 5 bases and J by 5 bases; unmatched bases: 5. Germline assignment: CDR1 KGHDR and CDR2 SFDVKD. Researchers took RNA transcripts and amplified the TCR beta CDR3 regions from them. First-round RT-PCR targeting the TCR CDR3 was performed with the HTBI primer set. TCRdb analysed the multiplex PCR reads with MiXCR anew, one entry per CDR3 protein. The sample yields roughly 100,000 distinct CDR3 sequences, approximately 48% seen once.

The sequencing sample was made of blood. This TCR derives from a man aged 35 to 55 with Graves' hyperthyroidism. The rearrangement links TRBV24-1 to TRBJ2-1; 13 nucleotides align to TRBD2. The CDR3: CATSAPTSGGHNEQFF. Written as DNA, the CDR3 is TGTGCCACCAGTGCCCCGACTAGCGGGGGGCACAATGAGCAGTTCTTC.